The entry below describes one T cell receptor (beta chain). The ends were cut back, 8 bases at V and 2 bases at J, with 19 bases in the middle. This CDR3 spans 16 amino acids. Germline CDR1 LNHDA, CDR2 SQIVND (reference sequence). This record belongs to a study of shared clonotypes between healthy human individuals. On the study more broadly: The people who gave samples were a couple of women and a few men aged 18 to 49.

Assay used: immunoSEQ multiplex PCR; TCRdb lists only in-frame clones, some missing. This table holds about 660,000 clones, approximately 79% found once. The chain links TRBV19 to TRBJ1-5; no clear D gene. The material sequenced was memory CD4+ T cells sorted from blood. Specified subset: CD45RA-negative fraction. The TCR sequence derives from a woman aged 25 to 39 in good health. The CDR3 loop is CASSPNWVAGNQPQHF. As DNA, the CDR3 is TGTGCCAGTTCCCCAAATTGGGTCGCGGGCAATCAGCCCCAGCATTTT.